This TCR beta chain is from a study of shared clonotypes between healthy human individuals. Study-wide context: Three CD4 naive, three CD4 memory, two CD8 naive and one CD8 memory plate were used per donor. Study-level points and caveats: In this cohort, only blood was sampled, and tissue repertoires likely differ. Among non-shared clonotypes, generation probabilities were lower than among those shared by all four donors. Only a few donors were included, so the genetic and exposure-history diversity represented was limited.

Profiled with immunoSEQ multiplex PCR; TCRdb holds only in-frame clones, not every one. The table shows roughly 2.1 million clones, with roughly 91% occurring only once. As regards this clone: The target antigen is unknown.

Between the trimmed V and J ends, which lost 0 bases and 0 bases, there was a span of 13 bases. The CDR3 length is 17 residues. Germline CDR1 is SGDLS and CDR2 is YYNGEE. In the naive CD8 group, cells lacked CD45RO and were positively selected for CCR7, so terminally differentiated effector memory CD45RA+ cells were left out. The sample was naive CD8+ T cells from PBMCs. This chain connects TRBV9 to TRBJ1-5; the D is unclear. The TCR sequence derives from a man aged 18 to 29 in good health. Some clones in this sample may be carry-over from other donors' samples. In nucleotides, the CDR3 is TGTGCCAGCAGCGTAGGTGAAATCCCGGATAGCAATCAGCCCCAGCATTTT. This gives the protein CASSVGEIPDSNQPQHF.